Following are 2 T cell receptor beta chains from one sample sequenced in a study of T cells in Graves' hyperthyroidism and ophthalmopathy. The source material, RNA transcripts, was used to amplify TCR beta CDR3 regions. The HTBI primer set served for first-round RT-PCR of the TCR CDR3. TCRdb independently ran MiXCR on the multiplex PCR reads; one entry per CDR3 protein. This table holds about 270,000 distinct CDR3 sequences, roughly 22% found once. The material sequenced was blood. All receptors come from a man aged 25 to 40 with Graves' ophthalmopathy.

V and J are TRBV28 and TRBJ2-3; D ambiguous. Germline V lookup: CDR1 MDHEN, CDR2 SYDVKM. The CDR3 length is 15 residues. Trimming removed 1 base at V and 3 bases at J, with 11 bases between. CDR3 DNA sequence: TGTGCCAGCAGTTTATCCCCCGTCGTAACAGATACGCAGTATTTT. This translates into CASSLSPVVTDTQYF.

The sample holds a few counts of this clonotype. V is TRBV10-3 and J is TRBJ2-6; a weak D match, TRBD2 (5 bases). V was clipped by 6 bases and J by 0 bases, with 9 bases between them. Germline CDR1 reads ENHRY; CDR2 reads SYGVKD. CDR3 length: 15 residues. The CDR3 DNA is TGTGCCATCAGGGGCGAGGGCTCTGGGGCCAACGTCCTGACTTTC. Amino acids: CAIRGEGSGANVLTF.